This note documents a single T cell receptor (beta chain) sequence. Antigen specificity is unknown. Germline V gene lookup returns CDR1 SGHTA and CDR2 FQGTGA. The CDR3 covers 13 residues. Trimming shortened V by 4 bases and J by 7 bases, and 10 bases separated the two germline ends. The entry originates in a study of molecular identifiers for immune sequencing clone quantification. Study results and limitations: Clones that had above 20 RNA copies took up over 99% of effector molecules but under 1% in naive cells. Barcodes shared by identical TCR molecules could lead to underestimated sizes of highly expanded clones.

TCRdb used MiXCR to reprocess the PCR reads, holding one entry per CDR3 protein. The data contain about 500,000 distinct CDR3 sequences, about a fifth of them singletons. The chain uses TRBV7-3 and TRBJ1-4; D uncertain. The material sequenced was naive CD8+ T cells from blood, with Jurkat cell RNA spiked in. Subset of the sample: FACS-sorted CD8+CD4-CCR7+CD45RA+ naive T cells. The receptor was derived from a human donor in good health. Some libraries in this study had Jurkat cell RNA spiked in. The CDR3 sequence is CASSSSLGEKLFF. The CDR3 bases are TGTGCCAGCAGCTCTTCCTTAGGTGAAAAACTGTTTTTT.